Shown below are 5 T cell receptor beta chains from a single sample sequenced in a study of regulatory T cells in long-lasting Graves disease. CDR3-region Arm-PCR and iRepertoire HTBI primers produced the TCR beta libraries. TCRdb passed the multiplex PCR reads through MiXCR, listing each CDR3 protein once. The data show approximately 400,000 distinct CDR3 sequences, about 10% seen once. Time point reported: newly diagnosed GD, antithyroid drugs for less than 3 months. There was RNA extracted from PBMCs, and the TCR library was made from it. The data were also submitted as part of a second study, on T cells in Graves' hyperthyroidism and ophthalmopathy.

The sequencing here drew on peripheral blood mononuclear cells (PBMCs), taken at new diagnosis, from a patient treated with antithyroid drugs. Receptors were obtained from a woman between 18 and 29 years old with Graves disease.

This clonotype was counted many times. The gene calls are TRBV12-3 or TRBV12-4 and TRBJ2-5; no reliable D call. Trimming left V 7 bases short and J 5 bases short, with 11 bases between. The CDR3 is 12 amino acids. The CDR3 region is CASTPSEETQYF. In DNA, the CDR3 is TGTGCCAGCACCCCATCCGAGGAGACCCAGTACTTC.

This clonotype has a count of ten or more. The chain joins TRBV29-1 to TRBJ2-2; D is unresolved. Per germline, CDR1 SQVTM and CDR2 ANQGSEA. The CDR3 runs 13 residues. Trimming pared 5 bases from V and 6 bases from J, leaving 13 bases between. The CDR3 loop reads CSVSETEAGELFF. CDR3 in DNA: TGCAGCGTTTCAGAAACAGAGGCCGGGGAGCTGTTTTTT.

This clonotype was counted many times. V usage is TRBV11-2 and J usage is TRBJ2-1; 8 bases are shared with TRBD2. Germline V gene data show CDR1 as SGHAT and CDR2 as FQNNGV. With V trimmed by 3 bases and J by 4 bases, 11 bases remained unmatched. This CDR3 contains 17 residues. CDR3 loop: CASSFPGSLAGYNEQFF. CDR3 sequence (DNA): TGTGCCAGCAGCTTCCCCGGGAGTCTAGCGGGTTACAATGAGCAGTTCTTC. Full variable domain (outside the CDR3, taken from reference TRBV11-2 and TRBJ2-1): EAGVAQSPRYKIIEKRQSVAFWCNPISGHATLYWYQQILGQGPKLLIQFQNNGVVDDSQLPKDRFSAERLKGVDSTLKIQPAKLEDSAVYLCASSFPGSLAGYNEQFFGPGTRLTVL.

This clonotype showed up many times. The CDR3 DNA reads as TGTGCCAGCAGTGGACAGGAGGAAGGCTACACCTTC. This gives the protein CASSGQEEGYTF. The V call is TRBV6-2 or TRBV6-3, the J call TRBJ1-2; 7 positions agree with TRBD1. The length of the CDR3 is 12 residues. V gave up 5 bases and J gave up 8 bases; unmatched junction bases: 5. Germline loops: CDR1 MNHEY, CDR2 SVGEGT.

This clonotype was detected ten times or more. This chain joins TRBV28 and TRBJ1-4, with a possible D match to TRBD1 (5 bases). CDR1 is MDHEN, CDR2 SYDVKM, per germline. The CDR3 runs 14 residues. V was pared by 5 bases and J by 3 bases, with 10 bases between. The CDR3 region is CASSMTEPNEKLFF. In DNA, the CDR3 is TGTGCCAGCAGTATGACAGAGCCTAATGAAAAACTGTTTTTT.